A single sample gave rise to the 26 T cell receptor delta chains below, sequenced in a study of gammadelta T cells in human blood. TCRdb used CATT to re-call clones from the RT-PCR reads. The sample has under 1,500 delta-chain clones, over 25% seen once. Material for sequencing was non-Vgamma9Vdelta2 gamma-delta T cells from fetal blood. All receptors come from a human fetus.

For this clone: Possible read error: a much larger clone is one base away. V gene TRDV1 combines with J gene TRDJ1; 9 bases line up with TRDD3. The CDR3 length is 21 residues. V gave up 1 base and J gave up 10 bases; unmatched junction bases: 28. The germline V gene encodes CDR1 TSWWSYY and CDR2 QGS. The CDR3 DNA sequence: TGTGCTCTTGGGGAACCCCCCGTTCCGCCCCCTCAGTACTTGGGGATACGAGGACTCATCTTT. Its translation: CALGEPPVPPPQYLGIRGLIF.

By share, this clone counts as large. J is TRDJ3 and V is TRDV1, with 11 positions matching TRDD3. This CDR3 is 19 amino acids long. Germline loops: CDR1 TSWWSYY, CDR2 QGS. V shed 0 bases, J shed 0 bases, and the junction held 1 base outside the gene matches. This CDR3 reads CALGELTGGYSWDTRQMFF. The CDR3 DNA sequence: TGTGCTCTTGGGGAACTTACTGGGGGATACTCCTGGGACACCCGACAGATGTTTTTC.

With regard to this clone: A single base separates this from a much larger clone, so it may be a read error. The rearrangement joins TRAV23/DV6 to TRDJ1; perhaps TRDD3 as D (6 bases). This CDR3 has 13 residues. Germline loops: CDR1 NTAFDY, CDR2 IRPDVSE (reference sequence). The CDR3 here is CAVCWGFTDKLIF. Written as DNA, the CDR3 is TGTGCTGTGTGCTGGGGTTTCACCGATAAACTCATCTTT.

In this sample, this clone is large. J is TRDJ3 and V is TRDV2, with 12 nucleotides matching TRDD3. In germline, CDR1 is GEAIGNYY, CDR2 EKD. The CDR3 loop spans 22 amino acids. The V gene end was trimmed by 0 bases and the J gene end by 0 bases; junction bases not matched to a gene: 11. The CDR3 region is CACDTTWGIRETSSWDTRQMFF. The DNA of the CDR3 is TGTGCCTGTGACACCACCTGGGGGATACGCGAAACGAGCTCCTGGGACACCCGACAGATGTTTTTC.

The gene calls are TRDV2 and TRDJ3, with D possibly matching TRDD3 (6 bases). Germline V gene data show CDR1 as GEAIGNYY and CDR2 as EKD. V lost 0 bases and J 0 bases, leaving 14 bases between the germline ends. The CDR3 length is 19 residues. The CDR3 nucleotides are TGTGCCTGTGACACCGGGAGGGATAAGAACTCCTGGGACACCCGACAGATGTTTTTC. Its translation is CACDTGRDKNSWDTRQMFF.

This clone is large (0.1 to 1%) in the sample. This chain uses TRAV29/DV5 with TRDJ1; tentatively, D is TRDD3 (7 bases). The CDR3 is 21 amino acids. V was pared by 4 bases and J by 0 bases, with 34 bases between. Looked up from germline, CDR1 is NSMFDY and CDR2 is ISSIKDK. The CDR3 sequence: CAASGPPTMGYSLGYTDKLIF. CDR3 sequence (DNA): TGTGCAGCATCGGGTCCTCCTACTATGGGATACTCACTGGGTTACACCGATAAACTCATCTTT.

As concerns this clone: A much larger clone differs from this one at a single base, so this may be a read error. V gene TRDV1 combines with J gene TRDJ1, with 10 positions matching TRDD3. Germline V lookup: CDR1 TSWWSYY, CDR2 QGS. After removal of 0 bases from V and 0 bases from J, the junction contained 13 bases not matched to a gene. CDR3 length: 20 residues. The CDR3 is CALGELPYGGIRTYTDKLIF. CDR3 sequence (DNA): TGTGCTCTTGGGGAACTCCCGTACGGGGGGATACGCACTTACACCGATAAACTCATCTTT.

Comment on this clone: This likely traces to a read error, being one base from a far larger clone. Distinct nucleotide sequences in the sample also encode this CDR3. The rearrangement joins TRDV3 to TRDJ2; 8 bases line up with TRDD3. CDR1 TVYSNPD and CDR2 GDNSRS come from the germline V gene (reference sequence). The CDR3 runs to 17 residues. In DNA form, the CDR3 reads TGTGCCTTTAGGGACTGGGGGTCGTTAGCTTTGACAGCACAACTCTTCTTC. This sequence encodes CAFRDWGSLALTAQLFF.

A note on this clone: This may arise from a read error, as a much more abundant clone is one base away. The V and J genes are TRAV29/DV5 and TRDJ2, with 8 bases fitting TRDD3. The CDR3 has 21 residues. J gave up 4 bases and V 1 base, and 24 bases lay outside the gene matches. Germline CDR1 reads NSMFDY; CDR2 reads ISSIKDK. The CDR3 sequence: CAASCRLLRVTGGSPTAQLFF. The DNA for the CDR3 is TGTGCAGCAAGCTGTCGACTCCTACGCGTAACTGGGGGTTCCCCGACAGCACAACTCTTCTTT.

On this clone itself: With only one base between it and a far larger clone, this is likely a read error. The rearrangement links TRDV1 to TRDJ2; 7 bases map to TRDD3. The CDR3 runs to 20 residues. The germline CDR1 and CDR2 sequences are TSWWSYY and QGS. V shed 0 bases, J shed 0 bases, and the junction held 13 bases outside the gene matches. CDR3 nucleotides: TGTGCTCTTGGGGAACTAATCGGCCGGGGGATGCCAGCTTTGACAGCACAACTCTTCTTT. Its translation: CALGELIGRGMPALTAQLFF.

This rearrangement joins TRDV1 to TRDJ1, with TRDD3 identical over 8 bases. After removal of 2 bases from V and 0 bases from J, the junction contained 35 bases not matched to a gene. The CDR3 length is 26 residues. Germline V lookup: CDR1 TSWWSYY, CDR2 QGS. Here the CDR3 reads CALGENPPCHSPTRTGGSSYTDKLIF. In DNA form, the CDR3 reads TGTGCTCTTGGGGAAAATCCACCTTGTCATTCCCCTACTCGTACTGGGGGTTCATCGTACACCGATAAACTCATCTTT.

This clone is medium-sized. J is TRDJ2 and V is TRDV1, with no clear D. V shed 2 bases and J shed 2 bases, with 6 bases lying between them. The CDR3 contains 14 residues. Germline V lookup: CDR1 TSWWSYY, CDR2 QGS. Here the CDR3 DNA reads TGTGCTCTTGGGGAAAAACTCTTGACAGCACAACTCTTCTTT. Translation: CALGEKLLTAQLFF.

To note about this clone: A read error may explain this, as a much larger clone is one base away. This sample includes further DNA sequences coding for the same CDR3. This chain joins TRDV1 and TRDJ3; perhaps TRDD2 as D (5 bases). CDR3 length equals 19 residues. Germline lookup yields CDR1 TSWWSYY and CDR2 QGS. Trimming removed 5 bases from V and 2 bases from J, with 19 bases in between. The CDR3 reads CALGCPSFPDTWDTRQMFF. The CDR3 bases are TGTGCTCTTGGGTGCCCTTCTTTCCCCGATACCTGGGACACCCGACAGATGTTTTTC.

In its sample, this clone is medium-sized. Other DNA sequences in this specimen translate into the identical CDR3. The genes are TRDV1 and TRDJ1; maybe TRDD3 (5 bases). Trimming stripped 0 bases from V and 0 bases from J, with 17 bases between. This CDR3 spans 18 amino acids. Germline V gene sequence: CDR1 TSWWSYY, CDR2 QGS. CDR3 in amino acids: CALGELAVGWNYTDKLIF. The CDR3 coding sequence is TGTGCTCTTGGGGAACTAGCCGTGGGATGGAATTACACCGATAAACTCATCTTT.

A note on this clone: A far larger clone is one nucleotide away, so this likely arose from a read error. V and J are TRDV1 and TRDJ1, with TRDD3 identical over 9 bases. The CDR3 has 19 amino acids. Germline values: CDR1 TSWWSYY, CDR2 QGS. J gave up 0 bases and V 0 bases, and 11 bases lay outside the gene matches. The CDR3 spells CALGELLPLGDMYTDKLIF. The CDR3 region has the DNA TGTGCTCTTGGGGAACTTCTTCCATTGGGGGATATGTACACCGATAAACTCATCTTT.

This clone ranks as large (0.1 to 1%). The chain has TRDV1 and TRDJ2; no firm D call. Germline lookup yields CDR1 TSWWSYY and CDR2 QGS. V was trimmed by 0 bases and J by 8 bases, leaving 19 bases between them. The CDR3 is made up of 17 amino acids. The CDR3 DNA sequence: TGTGCTCTTGGGGAACTAGGTCCGCCAGTACTGTGGGCACAACTCTTCTTT. Protein: CALGELGPPVLWAQLFF.

This clone was picked up a small number of times. The chain is built from TRDV1 and TRDJ3; perhaps TRDD2 as D (8 bases). V lost 1 base and J lost 0, with 28 bases in between. The V gene's germline CDR1 is TSWWSYY and CDR2 QGS. The CDR3 runs to 24 residues. Here the CDR3 reads CALGEPLLPKGIPTSSWDTRQMFF. As DNA, the CDR3 is TGTGCTCTTGGGGAACCCCTCCTTCCTAAAGGGATACCTACTAGCTCCTGGGACACCCGACAGATGTTTTTC.

This clone was found once. The chain carries TRDV1 and TRDJ2, with D possibly being TRDD2 (5 bases). V was clipped by 0 bases and J by 7 bases, with 15 bases between them. Germline V CDR1 and CDR2: TSWWSYY, QGS. The CDR3 runs to 16 residues. CDR3 sequence reads: CALGELPSPRGAQLFF. In nucleotides, the CDR3 is TGTGCTCTTGGGGAACTTCCTTCGCCCCGGGGAGCACAACTCTTCTTT.

Concerning this clone itself: Being one base from a much bigger clone, this may be a read error. V gene TRDV1 combines with J gene TRDJ1, with 10 bases matching TRDD3. CDR3 size: 19 residues. With V trimmed by 0 bases and J by 0 bases, 10 bases remained unmatched. Germline CDR1 reads TSWWSYY; CDR2 reads QGS. This CDR3 is CALGELSLGDPTYTDKLIF. The CDR3 bases are TGTGCTCTTGGGGAACTATCACTGGGGGATCCTACGTACACCGATAAACTCATCTTT.

Notes on this clone: Just one base apart from a much larger clone, this may be a read error. The rearrangement uses TRDV1 and TRDJ2; 9 bases are a match to TRDD3. The germline V gene encodes CDR1 TSWWSYY and CDR2 QGS. The CDR3 length is 26 residues. The ends lost 0 bases at V and 0 bases at J; junction bases unmatched: 29. CDR3 sequence reads: CALGELHFLRSCRTGGLGSLTAQLFF. The CDR3 bases are TGTGCTCTTGGGGAACTCCACTTCCTCCGATCATGCCGTACTGGGGGACTCGGCTCTTTGACAGCACAACTCTTCTTT.

In its sample, this clone is large. The V call is TRDV1, the J call TRDJ1, with a tentative D call TRDD2 (6 bases). Germline CDR1 TSWWSYY, CDR2 QGS. The CDR3 has 15 amino acids. Trimming pared 7 bases from V and 0 bases from J, leaving 15 bases between. The CDR3 loop reads CALAAFPRNTDKLIF. CDR3 sequence (DNA): TGTGCTCTTGCCGCCTTCCCGCGGAACACCGATAAACTCATCTTT.

Note on this clone: A much larger clone lies a single base off, so this may be a read error. The chain is built from TRDV2 and TRDJ1, with TRDD3 matching 7 bases. The CDR3 loop spans 17 amino acids. After removal of 1 base from V and 0 bases from J, the junction contained 10 bases not matched to a gene. The V gene's germline CDR1 is GEAIGNYY and CDR2 EKD. The DNA of the CDR3 is TGTGCCTGTGACACGAGAACTGGGGTAACCTACACCGATAAACTCATCTTT. Translated, it gives CACDTRTGVTYTDKLIF.

By its share, this clone is medium-sized (0.01 to 0.1%). J is TRDJ1 and V is TRDV1; possibly TRDD3 for D (8 bases). The CDR3 length is 20 residues. The germline gives CDR1 TSWWSYY, CDR2 QGS. V lost 4 bases to trimming and J lost 0 bases, with 27 bases between them. CDR3 protein: CALGAPSSWDTRVYTDKLIF. CDR3 bases: TGTGCTCTTGGGGCTCCTTCCTCCTGGGATACGAGAGTGTACACCGATAAACTCATCTTT.

Concerning this clone itself: A clone one base away is much larger, so this may be a read error. Distinct nucleotide sequences in the sample also encode this CDR3. The V gene is TRDV1, the J gene TRDJ2; D gene unclear. Germline V CDR1 and CDR2: TSWWSYY, QGS. This CDR3 has 14 amino acids. The ends were cut back, 2 bases at V and 9 bases at J, with 13 bases in the middle. The CDR3 is CALGEKGPPTQLFF. CDR3 bases: TGTGCTCTTGGGGAAAAGGGCCCCCCCACACAACTCTTCTTT.

In its sample, this clone ranks as medium-sized. The chain has TRDV2 and TRDJ3, with TRDD3 matching over 10 bases. Germline V CDR1 and CDR2: GEAIGNYY, EKD. The trim removed 3 bases at V and 1 base at J, leaving 14 bases unmatched. This CDR3 is 21 amino acids long. The CDR3 protein is CACDSQYWGIPTSWDTRQMFF. CDR3 nucleotides: TGTGCCTGTGACTCCCAGTACTGGGGGATCCCCACTTCCTGGGACACCCGACAGATGTTTTTC.

Turning to this clone: A much larger clonotype is one base distant, so this may be a read error. The gene calls are TRDV1 and TRDJ2; D may be TRDD3 (5 bases). From germline, CDR1 is TSWWSYY and CDR2 QGS. This CDR3 is 17 amino acids long. CDR3: CAFGELGPPVLWAQLFF. CDR3 DNA sequence: TGTGCTTTTGGGGAACTAGGTCCGCCAGTACTGTGGGCACAACTCTTCTTT.